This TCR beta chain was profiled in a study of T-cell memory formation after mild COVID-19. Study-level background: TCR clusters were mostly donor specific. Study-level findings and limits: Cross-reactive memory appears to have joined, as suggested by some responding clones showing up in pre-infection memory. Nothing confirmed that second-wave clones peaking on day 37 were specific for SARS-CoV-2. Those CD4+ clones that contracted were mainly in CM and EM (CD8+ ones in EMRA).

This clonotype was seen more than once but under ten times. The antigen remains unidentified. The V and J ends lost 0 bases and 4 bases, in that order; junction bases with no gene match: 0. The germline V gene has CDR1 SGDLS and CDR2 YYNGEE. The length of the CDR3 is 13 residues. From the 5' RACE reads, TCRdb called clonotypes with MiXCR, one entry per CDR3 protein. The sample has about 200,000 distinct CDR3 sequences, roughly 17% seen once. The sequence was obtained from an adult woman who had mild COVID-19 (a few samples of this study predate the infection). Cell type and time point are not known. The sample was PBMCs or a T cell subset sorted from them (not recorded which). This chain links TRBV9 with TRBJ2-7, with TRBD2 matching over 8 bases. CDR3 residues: CASSVGLAYEQYF. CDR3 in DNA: TGTGCCAGCAGCGTAGGACTAGCGTACGAGCAGTACTTC.